Sequencing of this T cell receptor (beta chain) was carried out in a study of blood T cells in healthy people across ages. Whole-study results and caveats: PBMCs that were unsorted prevented a conclusive naive versus antigen-experienced comparison.

This clonotype was observed a few times. Its specificity is not known. A J-beta primer mix and a sample-barcoded 5' primer were used in a second PCR of about 7 to 12 cycles. TCRdb reprocessed the 5' RACE reads with MiXCR, giving one entry per CDR3 protein. This table has some 730,000 distinct CDR3 sequences, 22% appearing once. Sequenced input: blood. This receptor was taken from a man aged 65 to 79 in good health.

The CDR3 protein is CASAPPDRGVGNEQFF. Written as DNA, the CDR3 is TGTGCTAGTGCCCCACCCGACAGGGGGGTGGGGAATGAGCAGTTCTTC. The rearrangement uses TRBV12-5 and TRBJ2-5; TRBD1 matches at 9 bases. The DNA matches TRBJ2-1 better at its end, which makes the J call doubtful. Germline-derived CDR1 and CDR2 are LGHNT and FRNRAP. CDR3 size: 16 residues.